The 30 T cell receptor beta chains reported below all come from one sample, sequenced in a study of vaccination and CD4 T cells after COVID-19. Antigens for these TCRs are unknown. An Oncomine TCR Beta short-read assay was used to sequence the DNA from cultured CD4+ T cells. Each CDR3 protein gets one entry after TCRdb re-called the PCR reads with MiXCR. In the table there are around 17,000 distinct CDR3 sequences, roughly half of which are singletons. Treatment: approximately 11-day PBMC culture with coronavirus spike peptide pools or control peptides (ViraFEST assay). Here the sequenced sample was CD4+ T cells from blood, cultured in vitro, taken before SARS-CoV-2 vaccination. All receptors derive from a human donor who had recovered from COVID-19.

This chain connects TRBV20-1 to TRBJ2-1, with D perhaps matching TRBD2 (5 bases). Per germline, CDR1 DFQATT and CDR2 SNEGSKA (reference sequence). The V end lost 4 bases, the J end lost 8 bases, and 15 bases lay between the germline ends. CDR3 size: 13 residues. The CDR3 bases are TGCAGTGCTACGGAGGATAATTCGTATGAGCAGTTCTTC. Translating it yields CSATEDNSYEQFF.

This clonotype appeared a few times. The V and J genes are TRBV20-1 and TRBJ1-5; TRBD1 might be the D (6 bases). The germline V gene has CDR1 DFQATT and CDR2 SNEGSKA (reference sequence). This CDR3 has 16 residues. Trimming stripped 2 bases from V and 3 bases from J, with 17 bases between. The CDR3 nucleotides are TGCAGTGCTAGACTCGGTGGGGGGCGTACCAATCAGCCCCAGCATTTT. This codes for CSARLGGGRTNQPQHF.

This clonotype was seen a few times. The chain combines TRBV2 with TRBJ1-5; a possible D gene is TRBD1 (6 bases). Germline loops: CDR1 SNHLY, CDR2 FYNNEI. The CDR3 has 15 residues. V dropped 6 bases and J dropped 6 bases, with 18 bases sitting between them. CDR3 nucleotides: TGTGCCAGCAGATCGATTCCAGGGGTGCCTCAGCCCCAGCATTTT. As protein: CASRSIPGVPQPQHF. The variable domain in full, with the rest retrieved from reference TRBV2 and TRBJ1-5, is EPEVTQTPSHQVTQMGQEVILRCVPISNHLYFYWYRQILGQKVEFLVSFYNNEISEKSEIFDDQFSVERPDGSNFTLKIRSTKLEDSAMYFCASRSIPGVPQPQHFGDGTRLSIL.

The rearrangement links TRBV20-1 to TRBJ1-5; no definite D call. CDR3 length: 14 amino acids. V was pared by 0 bases and J by 2 bases, with 8 bases between. Germline-derived CDR1 and CDR2 are DFQATT and SNEGSKA (reference sequence). CDR3 amino acids: CSARDPIGNQPQHF. The CDR3 DNA reads TGCAGTGCTAGAGATCCCATTGGCAATCAGCCCCAGCATTTT.

There are a few counts of this clonotype. V and J are TRBV28 and TRBJ1-3, with D maybe TRBD1 (5 bases). Germline CDR1 and CDR2: MDHEN and SYDVKM. This CDR3 has 15 amino acids. V lost 6 bases to trimming and J lost 2 bases, with 14 bases between them. The CDR3 DNA sequence: TGTGCCAGCAGCCAAACAGGAATACCTGGAAACACCATATATTTT. It specifies CASSQTGIPGNTIYF.

The gene calls are TRBV7-2 and TRBJ1-4; tentatively, D is TRBD1 (6 bases). Trimming cost V 0 bases and J 13 bases, with 12 bases left between them. The CDR3 extends over 13 amino acids. Per the germline V gene, CDR1 is SGHTA and CDR2 is FQGNSA. The CDR3 region has the DNA TGTGCCAGCAGCTTAGCGGCCCGGGACATACTGTTTTTT. Residues: CASSLAARDILFF.

Turning to this clonotype: It is unclear where the CDR3 begins or ends on the DNA, so no DNA is shown, and the CDR3 is as TCRdb lists it. This rearrangement joins TRBV15 to TRBJ2-5; TRBD1 is taken as the D call from the table, unchecked against the DNA. The germline CDR1 and CDR2 sequences are LNHNV and YYDKDF (reference sequence). The CDR3 adds up to 17 amino acids, both ends counted. Here the CDR3 reads CATSRDSGRAGQETQYF.

J is TRBJ2-2 and V is TRBV7-9; D not resolved. This CDR3 spans 17 amino acids. The germline gives CDR1 SEHNR, CDR2 FQNEAQ (reference sequence). V shed 1 base and J shed 0 bases, with 12 bases lying between them. In DNA form, the CDR3 reads TGTGCCAGCAGCTTAGAACGGAATTACGCGAACACCGGGGAGCTGTTTTTT. Amino acid sequence: CASSLERNYANTGELFF. Using reference TRBV7-9 and TRBJ2-2 for the parts outside the CDR3, the full variable domain is DTGVSQNPRHKITKRGQNVTFRCDPISEHNRLYWYRQTLGQGPEFLTYFQNEAQLEKSRLLSDRFSAERPKGSFSTLEIQRTEQGDSAMYLCASSLERNYANTGELFFGEGSRLTVL.

Only a few counts were recorded for this clonotype. The chain combines TRBV20-1 with TRBJ1-6; D is unclear. The V and J ends lost 1 base and 8 bases respectively, with 9 bases between them. The CDR3 runs 13 residues. The germline V gene encodes CDR1 DFQATT and CDR2 SNEGSKA (reference sequence). CDR3 amino acids: CSARVGLDSPLHF. The CDR3 DNA follows: TGCAGTGCTAGAGTTGGGCTAGATTCACCCCTCCACTTT.

The chain couples TRBV7-2 to TRBJ1-2; 8 bases are shared with TRBD1. CDR1 and CDR2 from the germline V gene are SGHTA and FQGNSA. This CDR3 has 15 amino acids. V lost 3 bases and J lost 6; bases outside the gene matches: 9. The CDR3 region has the DNA TGTGCCAGCAGCTTGAACCAGGGGGCGCGGGATGGCTACACCTTC. Protein: CASSLNQGARDGYTF.

This clonotype appeared a single time. This CDR3 reads CASSPIAGESGELFF. The DNA of the CDR3 is TGTGCCAGCAGCCCAATAGCGGGAGAGTCCGGGGAGCTGTTTTTT. The V and J genes are TRBV7-2 and TRBJ2-2, with 9 bases aligning to TRBD2. The V and J ends lost 5 bases and 6 bases, in that order; junction bases with no gene match: 7. Germline loops: CDR1 SGHTA, CDR2 FQGNSA. The CDR3 totals 15 residues.

The CDR3 nucleotides read TGTGCCAGCAGCCTCAGGAGGGGCCTCTACGAGCAGTACTTC. Protein: CASSLRRGLYEQYF. This sequence joins TRBV7-8 and TRBJ2-7; maybe TRBD2 (6 bases). CDR3 size: 14 residues. Per the germline V gene, CDR1 is SGHVS and CDR2 is FQNEAQ. The V end lost 5 bases, the J end lost 3 bases, and 14 bases lay between the germline ends.

This clonotype was observed a single time. The chain recombines TRBV25-1 with TRBJ2-7; D tentatively reads TRBD1 or TRBD2 (5 bases each). The germline V gene has CDR1 MGHDK and CDR2 SYGVNS. The length of the CDR3 is 13 residues. The V end lost 6 bases, the J end lost 0 bases, and 9 bases lay between the germline ends. The CDR3 DNA reads as TGTGCCAGCAGGGGGGAGCACTCCTACGAGCAGTACTTC. Protein sequence: CASRGEHSYEQYF.

The chain uses TRBV6-1 and TRBJ1-5; D possibly corresponds to TRBD1 (5 bases). V was shortened by 1 base and J by 6 bases, with 7 bases between the two germline ends. The CDR3 covers 13 residues. Germline lookup yields CDR1 MNHNS and CDR2 SASEGT. This CDR3 is CASSEGQRQPQHF. Here the CDR3 DNA reads TGTGCCAGCAGTGAAGGACAGCGTCAGCCCCAGCATTTT.

There are a few counts of this clonotype. The rearrangement joins TRBV19 to TRBJ1-1; TRBD1 agrees at 8 bases. The CDR3 has 15 residues. The germline gives CDR1 LNHDA, CDR2 SQIVND (reference sequence). Trimming took 5 bases from V and 4 from J; bases not matched to a gene: 9. The DNA of the CDR3 is TGTGCCAGTAGTGGAAGGACAGGGCGGGTCACTGAAGCTTTCTTT. Protein sequence: CASSGRTGRVTEAFF.

The chain couples TRBV7-2 to TRBJ1-2; D is ambiguous. This CDR3 has 13 residues. Trimming removed 5 bases at V and 4 bases at J, with 11 bases between. Germline assignment: CDR1 SGHTA and CDR2 FQGNSA. The DNA for the CDR3 is TGTGCCAGCAGCCTTTCCGCTACCTATGGCTACACCTTC. Translated: CASSLSATYGYTF.

This sequence joins TRBV6-1 and TRBJ1-5; D is undetermined. Per germline, CDR1 MNHNS and CDR2 SASEGT. This CDR3 contains 14 residues. The V end was cut by 6 bases, the J end by 4 bases, with 13 bases between. The CDR3 region is CASSLGAQNQPQHF. CDR3 nucleotides: TGTGCCAGCAGCCTTGGAGCCCAAAATCAGCCCCAGCATTTT.

The V call is TRBV7-9, the J call TRBJ1-1; 9 bases fit TRBD1. The germline V gene has CDR1 SEHNR and CDR2 FQNEAQ (reference sequence). The CDR3 has 14 amino acids. The junction had 3 bases not matched to a gene; V was cut back by 3 bases and J by 4 bases. As DNA, the CDR3 is TGTGCCAGCAGCTTTACAGGGGGCACCACTGAAGCTTTCTTT. It codes for CASSFTGGTTEAFF.

This CDR3 reads CAIGRGDNNNEQFF. The CDR3 DNA is TGTGCCATTGGCCGGGGGGATAACAACAATGAGCAGTTCTTC. The genes are TRBV10-3 and TRBJ2-1; 7 nucleotides align to TRBD2. The junction had 10 bases not matched to a gene; V was cut back by 9 bases and J by 5 bases. The CDR3 has 14 residues. Germline CDR1 reads ENHRY; CDR2 reads SYGVKD.

V usage is TRBV6-1 and J usage is TRBJ1-5; a possible D gene is TRBD1 (6 bases). Looked up from germline, CDR1 is MNHNS and CDR2 is SASEGT. The CDR3 consists of 14 residues. V lost 4 bases to trimming and J lost 4 bases, with 11 bases between them. CDR3: CASSGQGRNQPQHF. The CDR3 nucleotides read TGTGCCAGCAGTGGGCAGGGGCGGAATCAGCCCCAGCATTTT.

The rearrangement links TRBV11-3 to TRBJ1-1, with D unclear. Germline V lookup: CDR1 SGHNT, CDR2 YENEEA. V shed 1 base and J shed 6 bases, with 12 bases lying between them. This CDR3 spans 14 amino acids. In DNA, the CDR3 is TGTGCCAGCAGCTTAGGAGGTCGCCTAGCTGAAGCTTTCTTT. It encodes CASSLGGRLAEAFF.

CDR3 residues: CASSLGGTQYF. CDR3 coding DNA: TGCGCCAGCAGCTTGGGTGGGACCCAGTACTTC. This chain joins TRBV5-1 and TRBJ2-5; D is undetermined. Trimming shortened V by 0 bases and J by 7 bases, and 4 bases separated the two germline ends. Germline lookup yields CDR1 SGHRS and CDR2 YFSETQ. CDR3 size: 11 residues.

The chain links TRBV15 to TRBJ2-2, with 11 bases lining up with TRBD1. The CDR3 covers 16 residues. V shed 6 bases and J 2 bases; nucleotides not matched to a gene: 5. Germline lookup yields CDR1 LNHNV and CDR2 YYDKDF (reference sequence). The DNA of the CDR3 is TGTGCCACCAGTTGGGGACAGGGGGATAACACCGGGGAGCTGTTTTTT. Its protein is CATSWGQGDNTGELFF.

The J gene is TRBJ2-5, the V gene TRBV20-1; TRBD1 matches 11 bases. Germline V lookup: CDR1 DFQATT, CDR2 SNEGSKA (reference sequence). The CDR3 is 18 amino acids. Trimming took 5 bases from V and 2 from J; bases not matched to a gene: 16. In DNA, the CDR3 is TGCAGTGCTGCCTTGCCCTCGGACAGGGGGCTGTGGCAAGAGACCCAGTACTTC. The encoded protein is CSAALPSDRGLWQETQYF.

This chain connects TRBV6-1 to TRBJ2-3; 8 bases match TRBD2. V was pared by 2 bases and J by 4 bases, with 8 bases of the junction left unmatched. This CDR3 contains 16 residues. Germline lookup yields CDR1 MNHNS and CDR2 SASEGT. CDR3 sequence reads: CASSETGGRGSDTQYF. The DNA for the CDR3 is TGTGCCAGCAGTGAAACGGGGGGGAGGGGGTCAGATACGCAGTATTTT.

This clonotype was seen more than once but under ten times. V is TRBV7-9 and J is TRBJ2-5, with TRBD2 matching over 9 bases. Germline V gene lookup returns CDR1 SEHNR and CDR2 FQNEAQ (reference sequence). Losses at the gene ends were 8 bases for V and 5 bases for J; bases not matched to a gene: 12. The CDR3 has 15 amino acids. CDR3 amino acids: CASGRVAGVVETQYF. Written as DNA, the CDR3 is TGTGCCAGCGGAAGGGTAGCGGGAGTAGTGGAGACCCAGTACTTC.

This clonotype was seen a handful of times. V is TRBV19 and J is TRBJ1-6; 7 nucleotides align to TRBD1. Trimming at V came to 6 bases and at J to 8 bases, leaving 10 bases not matched to a gene. Germline assignment: CDR1 LNHDA and CDR2 SQIVND (reference sequence). The CDR3 loop spans 15 amino acids. DNA of the CDR3: TGTGCCAGTAGGGCGGACAGGTCCCCATATTCACCCCTCCACTTT. This codes for CASRADRSPYSPLHF.

This clonotype was recorded a few times. This chain links TRBV7-9 with TRBJ1-1, with 8 bases identical to TRBD1. Germline loops: CDR1 SEHNR, CDR2 FQNEAQ (reference sequence). This CDR3 has 17 residues. The V and J ends lost 2 bases and 5 bases, in that order; junction bases with no gene match: 13. DNA for the CDR3: TGTGCCAGCAGCTTAAAATCTCGTTTGCAGGGGGCGACTGAAGCTTTCTTT. It translates to CASSLKSRLQGATEAFF.

This clonotype has just a few counts. The chain uses TRBV11-2 and TRBJ2-5; maybe TRBD2 (5 bases). Deletions cut 6 bases from V and 2 bases from J, with 13 bases between. The CDR3 length is 14 residues. Germline V gene lookup returns CDR1 SGHAT and CDR2 FQNNGV. This CDR3 is CASSPTRAQETQYF. CDR3 nucleotide sequence: TGTGCCAGCAGTCCAACTAGGGCTCAAGAGACCCAGTACTTC.

V usage is TRBV6-5 and J usage is TRBJ1-4, with TRBD1 as a possible D gene (6 bases). CDR3 size: 17 residues. The V end lost 2 bases, the J end lost 11 bases, and 24 bases lay between the germline ends. Looked up from germline, CDR1 is MNHEY and CDR2 is SVGAGI. The CDR3: CASSYTPTGGGGTKLFF. For the CDR3, the DNA is TGTGCCAGCAGTTACACCCCCACCGGCGGGGGCGGGACGAAACTGTTTTTT.